These 27 T cell receptor beta chains came from one sample sequenced in a study of cytomegalovirus exposure and HLA in healthy donors. Sequenced by immunoSEQ multiplex PCR; TCRdb stores in-frame clones only, minus some. The sample lists some 110,000 clones; 80% to 90% were seen once. Sequenced: PBMCs. Receptor source: a man between 18 and 35 years old in good health and CMV-seropositive.

This chain links TRBV9 with TRBJ2-5; weak D call: TRBD1 (6 bases). Germline V gene data show CDR1 as SGDLS and CDR2 as YYNGEE. Trimming took off 2 bases at V and 0 bases at J, with 11 bases between the two ends. CDR3 length: 15 amino acids. For the CDR3, the DNA is TGTGCCAGCAGCGTTGAAGGGGGTTACCAAGAGACCCAGTACTTC. Protein: CASSVEGGYQETQYF.

This clone has only one observation. The V gene is TRBV5-6, the J gene TRBJ2-4; D unresolved. Germline CDR1 reads SGHDT; CDR2 reads YYEEEE. Trimming pared 4 bases from V and 3 bases from J, leaving 11 bases between. CDR3 length: 14 residues. CDR3: CASSRLEGKNIQYF. The CDR3 bases are TGTGCCAGCAGCCGACTGGAAGGCAAAAACATTCAGTACTTC.

Regarding this clone: The junction departs from germline at one end; a sequencing error may be responsible. The chain employs TRBV9 and TRBJ2-7; a possible D gene is TRBD2 (6 bases). The CDR3 consists of 15 residues. The V gene's germline CDR1 is SGDLS and CDR2 YYNGEE. The CDR3 spells CASSLRLGMAYKQYF. CDR3 nucleotides: TGTGCCAGCAGTCTCCGACTAGGAATGGCCTACAAGCAGTACTTC.

This chain links TRBV30 with TRBJ1-1, with D perhaps TRBD1 (5 bases). V was trimmed by 3 bases and J by 0 bases, leaving 11 bases between them. Germline V gene data show CDR1 as GTSNPN and CDR2 as SVGIG (reference sequence). The CDR3 has 14 amino acids. The chain's CDR3 is CAWRPRAMNTEAFF. Written as DNA, the CDR3 is TGTGCCTGGAGACCCAGGGCTATGAACACTGAAGCTTTCTTT.

The rearrangement links TRBV7-9 to TRBJ1-2, with 8 bases aligning to TRBD1. Germline CDR1 SEHNR, CDR2 FQNEAQ (reference sequence). The CDR3 has 14 residues. J was trimmed by 7 bases and V by 5 bases; bases with no gene match: 9. CDR3: CASSPTGGSGGYTF. The CDR3 DNA is TGTGCCAGCAGCCCTACAGGGGGTAGTGGTGGCTACACCTTC.

This clone appeared a few times. J is TRBJ1-4 and V is TRBV12-5; the D gene is possibly TRBD1 (5 bases). The germline CDR1 and CDR2 sequences are LGHNT and FRNRAP. This CDR3 is 14 amino acids long. V gave up 1 base and J gave up 8 bases, with 11 bases separating them. CDR3 nucleotides: TGTGCTAGTGGTTTGGGCCAGGGAAGGGAAAAACTGTTTTTT. This encodes CASGLGQGREKLFF.

This clone was found a few times. V and J are TRBV6-1 and TRBJ1-6; tentative D call: TRBD1 (5 bases). From germline, CDR1 is MNHNS and CDR2 SASEGT. Trimming took 0 bases from V and 6 from J, leaving 9 bases between them. This CDR3 has 15 amino acids. CDR3 sequence: CASSEAGRANSPLHF. The CDR3 nucleotides read TGTGCCAGCAGTGAAGCGGGCAGGGCTAATTCACCCCTCCACTTT.

The rearrangement uses TRBV6-1 and TRBJ2-7, with TRBD2 as a possible D gene (7 bases). Trimming removed 3 bases at V and 4 bases at J, with 13 bases between. The CDR3 spans 14 residues. Germline-derived CDR1 and CDR2 are MNHNS and SASEGT. The CDR3 sequence is CASSDGGRGYEQYF. The CDR3 nucleotides read TGTGCCAGCAGTGACGGGGGGCGTGGGTACGAGCAGTACTTC.

The chain employs TRBV9 and TRBJ2-5; 9 positions match TRBD2. V shed 1 base and J 5 bases; nucleotides not matched to a gene: 3. CDR3 size: 14 residues. The germline gives CDR1 SGDLS, CDR2 YYNGEE. The CDR3 reads CASSVSSGGETQYF. In DNA, the CDR3 is TGTGCCAGCAGCGTATCCAGCGGGGGGGAGACCCAGTACTTC.

This chain connects TRBV19 to TRBJ2-1, with D maybe TRBD2 (5 bases). The CDR3 is 14 amino acids. CDR1 is LNHDA and CDR2 is SQIVND in the germline V gene (reference sequence). Trimming left V 3 bases short and J 9 bases short, with 15 bases between. The CDR3 reads CASSMIGGGSEQFF. The CDR3 DNA is TGTGCCAGTAGTATGATAGGAGGAGGTTCTGAGCAGTTCTTC.

This clone was recorded only once. The rearrangement links TRBV6-4 to TRBJ1-1; perhaps TRBD1 as D (6 bases). Germline V lookup: CDR1 MRHNA, CDR2 SNTAGT. V was shortened by 3 bases and J by 8 bases, with 13 bases between the two germline ends. This CDR3 contains 13 residues. CDR3 nucleotide sequence: TGTGCCAGCAGTGAATTGAGGGGGAGAGAAGCTTTCTTT. This sequence encodes CASSELRGREAFF.

The chain couples TRBV2 to TRBJ1-1; possibly TRBD1 for D (5 bases). This CDR3 has 17 amino acids. CDR1 is SNHLY and CDR2 is FYNNEI in the germline V gene. Trimming took 6 bases from V and 1 from J, leaving 21 bases between them. DNA for the CDR3: TGTGCCAGCAGAGGACCCCTCCGGGGGGGTGGGAACACTGAAGCTTTCTTT. Residues: CASRGPLRGGGNTEAFF.

The rearrangement links TRBV5-1 to TRBJ2-5; 10 bases match TRBD2. CDR1 SGHRS and CDR2 YFSETQ come from the germline V gene. CDR3 length equals 15 residues. V shed 0 bases, J shed 5 bases, and the junction held 4 bases outside the gene matches. The CDR3 sequence is CASSLAPGLAETQYF. CDR3 DNA: TGCGCCAGCAGCTTGGCCCCGGGACTAGCGGAGACCCAGTACTTC.

The rearrangement links TRBV18 to TRBJ2-5, with a tentative D call TRBD1 (5 bases). Germline CDR1 KGHSH, CDR2 LQKENI. The CDR3 contains 16 residues. The germline V and J ends were trimmed by 2 bases and 4 bases, with 17 bases remaining between them. DNA for the CDR3: TGTGCCAGCTCACCAGCGCTTCAGGGCTTCGGAGAGACCCAGTACTTC. This translates into CASSPALQGFGETQYF.

This sequence joins TRBV2 and TRBJ2-3; 8 nucleotides align to TRBD2. CDR1 SNHLY and CDR2 FYNNEI come from the germline V gene. V lost 4 bases to trimming and J lost 2 bases; unmatched junction nucleotides: 8. The CDR3 consists of 16 residues. CDR3 bases: TGTGCCAGCAGTGTGAGGGGACTAGAAATCACAGATACGCAGTATTTT. Translation gives CASSVRGLEITDTQYF.

This chain links TRBV7-9 with TRBJ1-1; TRBD1 is a possible D gene (6 bases). The CDR3 is 14 residues long. Trimming took 5 bases from V and 1 from J, leaving 11 bases between them. In germline, CDR1 is SEHNR, CDR2 FQNEAQ (reference sequence). CDR3 DNA: TGTGCCAGCAGCGCAACACAGGGGAACACTGAAGCTTTCTTT. It encodes CASSATQGNTEAFF.

The chain couples TRBV6-1 to TRBJ2-7; D is possibly TRBD1 (6 bases). The CDR3 is 15 residues long. The germline V gene encodes CDR1 MNHNS and CDR2 SASEGT. The V and J ends lost 7 bases and 2 bases respectively, with 18 bases between them. Here the CDR3 reads CASTTLAGTTYEQYF. The CDR3 region has the DNA TGTGCCAGCACGACTCTCGCCGGGACAACCTACGAGCAGTACTTC.

The chain employs TRBV2 and TRBJ1-4; 9 bases are shared with TRBD1. V trimming: 8 bases; J trimming: 8 bases; junction bases outside the gene matches: 6. From germline, CDR1 is SNHLY and CDR2 FYNNEI. This CDR3 comprises 13 residues. The CDR3 sequence: CASFRDRDEKLFF. The CDR3 DNA follows: TGTGCCAGCTTCCGGGACAGGGACGAAAAACTGTTTTTT.

This chain connects TRBV20-1 to TRBJ2-1; D is unclear. The CDR3 sequence is 11 residues long. Germline lookup yields CDR1 DFQATT and CDR2 SNEGSKA (reference sequence). The CDR3 region is CSVSRKDEQFF. DNA of the CDR3: TGCAGCGTTAGCCGAAAAGATGAGCAGTTCTTC.

The chain employs TRBV11-2 and TRBJ2-3; D is undetermined. Germline CDR1 reads SGHAT; CDR2 reads FQNNGV. Trimming pared 4 bases from V and 6 bases from J, leaving 14 bases between. The CDR3 is 14 residues long. This CDR3 is CASSSPRARDTQYF. In nucleotides, the CDR3 is TGTGCCAGCAGCTCCCCCCGCGCACGGGATACGCAGTATTTT.

This chain connects TRBV21-1 to TRBJ1-2; the table's D gene call, TRBD1, was not cross checked with the DNA. TRBV21-1 is an annotated pseudogene. The CDR3 loop spans 17 amino acids. CDR3 coding DNA: TGTGCCAGCAGCTTACCGGGACAGGGGGAAATTTGCTATGGCTACACCTTC. Residues: CASSLPGQGEICYGYTF.

This chain links TRBV5-1 with TRBJ2-5, with D possibly being TRBD1 (5 bases). The germline V gene has CDR1 SGHRS and CDR2 YFSETQ. V was pared by 1 base and J by 0 bases, with 13 bases between. The CDR3 runs to 16 residues. The CDR3 DNA sequence: TGCGCCAGCAGCTTGCCCCAGGGCACCAACCAAGAGACCCAGTACTTC. It specifies CASSLPQGTNQETQYF. Full variable domain (remainder filled in from reference TRBV5-1 and TRBJ2-5): KAGVTQTPRYLIKTRGQQVTLSCSPISGHRSVSWYQQTPGQGLQFLFEYFSETQRNKGNFPGRFSGRQFSNSRSEMNVSTLELGDSALYLCASSLPQGTNQETQYFGPGTRLLVL.

This chain uses TRBV11-2 with TRBJ1-5, with TRBD1 identical over 8 bases. The junction had 3 bases not matched to a gene; V was cut back by 1 base and J by 4 bases. Germline CDR1 is SGHAT and CDR2 is FQNNGV. The CDR3 extends over 15 amino acids. In DNA, the CDR3 is TGTGCCAGCAGCTTAGGGACAGGGAGGAATCAGCCCCAGCATTTT. Translated: CASSLGTGRNQPQHF.

The gene calls are TRBV2 and TRBJ2-3; 10 bases line up with TRBD1. V lost 8 bases and J lost 1; bases outside the gene matches: 15. Germline CDR1 and CDR2: SNHLY and FYNNEI. The CDR3 loop spans 18 amino acids. The CDR3, as DNA: TGTGCCAGCGGATTTATGGGATCCGGGACAGGGGGCACAGATACGCAGTATTTT. The encoded protein is CASGFMGSGTGGTDTQYF.

The chain joins TRBV27 to TRBJ2-7; TRBD1 might be the D (6 bases). CDR1 is MNHEY, CDR2 SMNVEV, per germline (reference sequence). CDR3 size: 18 residues. The ends were cut back, 3 bases at V and 2 bases at J, with 23 bases in the middle. As DNA, the CDR3 is TGTGCCAGCAGTTTTAAACGTCCAGGGGCTCCTCTTACCTACGAGCAGTACTTC. It specifies CASSFKRPGAPLTYEQYF.

The chain couples TRBV9 to TRBJ2-4, with TRBD1 identical over 8 bases. Losses at the gene ends were 0 bases for V and 8 bases for J; bases not matched to a gene: 7. The CDR3 runs to 15 residues. The germline CDR1 and CDR2 sequences are SGDLS and YYNGEE. Here the CDR3 DNA reads TGTGCCAGCAGCGTAGCGGGGACAGGAGGGGACATTCAGTACTTC. Encoded protein: CASSVAGTGGDIQYF.

This clone was seen just once. Here the CDR3 reads CASSLGSGGDGYTF. The CDR3 DNA follows: TGTGCCAGCAGCTTGGGATCGGGGGGAGATGGCTACACCTTC. V is TRBV5-6 and J is TRBJ1-2; D perhaps matches TRBD1 (5 bases). Between the trimmed V and J ends, which lost 0 bases and 6 bases, there was a span of 12 bases. Germline values: CDR1 SGHDT, CDR2 YYEEEE. The CDR3 loop spans 14 amino acids.